The next 11 T cell receptor beta chains were all read from a single sample in a study of T cells in Graves' hyperthyroidism and ophthalmopathy. There were TCR beta CDR3 regions amplified from RNA transcripts. The HTBI primer set served for first-round RT-PCR of the TCR CDR3. MiXCR was run by TCRdb on the multiplex PCR reads, yielding one entry per CDR3 protein. In the table there are nearly 250,000 distinct CDR3 sequences, around 17% of which are singletons. Sequenced input: blood. The receptors here all came from a woman aged 18-29 years with Graves' ophthalmopathy.

This clonotype has at least ten counts. The rearrangement uses TRBV5-8 and TRBJ2-3; TRBD2 is a possible D gene (6 bases). The CDR3 is 15 amino acids. Trimming left V 1 base short and J 4 bases short, with 13 bases between. The V gene's germline CDR1 is SGHTS and CDR2 YDEGEE. This CDR3 is CASSLPGAGSDTQYF. In DNA form, the CDR3 reads TGTGCCAGCAGCTTGCCCGGAGCGGGCTCAGATACGCAGTATTTT.

This clonotype has a handful of counts. This may arise from a read error, as a much more abundant clone is one base away. The rearrangement links TRBV20-1 to TRBJ1-5; TRBD1 is a possible D gene (5 bases). The CDR3 is 13 residues long. V lost 3 bases and J 6 bases, leaving 12 bases between the germline ends. The germline V gene encodes CDR1 DFQATT and CDR2 SNEGSKA (reference sequence). The CDR3 region is CSASRGSSQPQHF. Written as DNA, the CDR3 is TGCAGTGCTAGTCGGGGGTCCAGTCAGCCCCAGCATTTT.

J is TRBJ2-7 and V is TRBV28; 12 bases agree with TRBD1. The germline CDR1 and CDR2 sequences are MDHEN and SYDVKM. This CDR3 is built from 16 residues. J gave up 5 bases and V 4 bases, and 9 bases lay outside the gene matches. CDR3 loop: CASSSPGTGGRNEQYF. Written as DNA, the CDR3 is TGTGCCAGCAGTTCTCCCGGGACAGGGGGCAGAAACGAGCAGTACTTC.

The chain has TRBV29-1 and TRBJ2-2; perhaps TRBD2 as D (5 bases). CDR3 length equals 13 residues. V lost 3 bases and J 5 bases, leaving 10 bases between the germline ends. Germline loops: CDR1 SQVTM, CDR2 ANQGSEA. The CDR3 DNA follows: TGCAGCGTTGAGGGAGCGGAGACCGGGGAGCTGTTTTTT. Protein sequence: CSVEGAETGELFF.

To note about this clonotype: This sequence may be a read error, since a much larger clone differs from it by one base. The chain employs TRBV11-3 and TRBJ1-1; weak D call: TRBD1 (6 bases). The CDR3 spans 15 residues. The germline V gene encodes CDR1 SGHNT and CDR2 YENEEA. CDR3 coding DNA: TGTGCCAGCAGCTCAGTTCAGGGGAAGGACACTGAAGCTTCCTTT. This sequence encodes CASSSVQGKDTEASF.

This clonotype turned up a few times. The chain uses TRBV9 and TRBJ1-4, with D perhaps matching TRBD1 (5 bases). This CDR3 has 12 amino acids. Germline CDR1 and CDR2: SGDLS and YYNGEE. The V and J ends lost 3 bases and 13 bases respectively, with 13 bases between them. The CDR3 region has the DNA TGTGCCAGCAGCGGACGGGGGGGTCCACTGTTTTTT. Its translation: CASSGRGGPLFF.

This clonotype was recorded many times. The CDR3 is CASSFWVSGNTIYF. The CDR3 DNA is TGTGCCAGCAGCTTTTGGGTCTCTGGAAACACCATATATTTT. This chain joins TRBV7-8 and TRBJ1-3; D uncertain. This CDR3 has 14 residues. V was clipped by 3 bases and J by 0 bases, with 6 bases between them. CDR1 SGHVS and CDR2 FQNEAQ come from the germline V gene.

In its sample, this clonotype was seen many times. The genes are TRBV5-1 and TRBJ2-1; D gene uncertain. The V gene's germline CDR1 is SGHRS and CDR2 YFSETQ. The CDR3 loop spans 15 amino acids. The ends were cut back, 4 bases at V and 0 bases at J, with 11 bases in the middle. In DNA, the CDR3 is TGCGCCAGCAGCCCCGAGGCGAGCTCCTACAATGAGCAGTTCTTC. As protein: CASSPEASSYNEQFF.

This clonotype was detected once. This rearrangement joins TRBV7-2 to TRBJ2-3; 8 nucleotides line up with TRBD2. The junction had 6 bases not matched to a gene; V was cut back by 4 bases and J by 3 bases. Germline CDR1 reads SGHTA; CDR2 reads FQGNSA. The CDR3 totals 15 residues. CDR3 in amino acids: CASSSGRAGTDTQYF. For the CDR3, the DNA is TGTGCCAGCAGCTCCGGGAGGGCCGGGACAGATACGCAGTATTTT.

V and J are TRBV28 and TRBJ2-7; 14 nucleotides align to TRBD2. Germline V lookup: CDR1 MDHEN, CDR2 SYDVKM. This CDR3 is built from 17 residues. Unmatched junction bases numbered 8, after V lost 2 bases and J lost 5 bases. The CDR3 DNA sequence: TGTGCCAGCAGTTTACCCCTCCTGACTAGCGGGGGGGACGAGCAGTACTTC. This gives the protein CASSLPLLTSGGDEQYF.

The chain carries TRBV6-2 or TRBV6-3 and TRBJ2-3; maybe TRBD2 (5 bases). Per germline, CDR1 MNHEY and CDR2 SVGEGT. Between the trimmed V and J ends, which lost 5 bases and 5 bases, there was a span of 11 bases. The CDR3 consists of 13 residues. The CDR3 sequence: CASSPPGRDTQYF. DNA of the CDR3: TGTGCCAGCAGTCCCCCGGGGAGAGATACGCAGTATTTT.